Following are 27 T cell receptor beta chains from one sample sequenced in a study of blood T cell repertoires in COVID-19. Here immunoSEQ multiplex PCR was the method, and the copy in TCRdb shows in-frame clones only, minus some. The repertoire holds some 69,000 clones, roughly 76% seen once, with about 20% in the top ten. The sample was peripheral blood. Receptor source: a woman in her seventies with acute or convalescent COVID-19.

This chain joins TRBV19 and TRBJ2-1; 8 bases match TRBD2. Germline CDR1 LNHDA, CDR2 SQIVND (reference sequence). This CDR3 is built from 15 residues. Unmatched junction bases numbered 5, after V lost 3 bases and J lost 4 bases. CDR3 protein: CASSISGRPYNEQFF. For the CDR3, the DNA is TGTGCCAGTAGTATCAGCGGGAGACCATACAATGAGCAGTTCTTC.

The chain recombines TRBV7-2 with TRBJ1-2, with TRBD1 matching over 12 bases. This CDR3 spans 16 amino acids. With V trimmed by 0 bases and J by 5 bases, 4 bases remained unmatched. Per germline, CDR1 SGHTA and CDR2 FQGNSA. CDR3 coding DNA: TGTGCCAGCAGCTTAGCGGGACAGGGGGCTGGGTATGGCTACACCTTC. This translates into CASSLAGQGAGYGYTF.

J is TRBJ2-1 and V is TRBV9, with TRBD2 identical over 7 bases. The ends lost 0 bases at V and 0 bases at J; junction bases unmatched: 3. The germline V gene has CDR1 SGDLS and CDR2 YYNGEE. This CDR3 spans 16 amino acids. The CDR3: CASSVGGGSSYNEQFF. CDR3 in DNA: TGTGCCAGCAGCGTAGGGGGCGGGAGCTCCTACAATGAGCAGTTCTTC. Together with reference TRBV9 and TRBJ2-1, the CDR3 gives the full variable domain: DSGVTQTPKHLITATGQRVTLRCSPRSGDLSVYWYQQSLDQGLQFLIQYYNGEERAKGNILERFSAQQFPDLHSELNLSSLELGDSALYFCASSVGGGSSYNEQFFGPGTRLTVL.

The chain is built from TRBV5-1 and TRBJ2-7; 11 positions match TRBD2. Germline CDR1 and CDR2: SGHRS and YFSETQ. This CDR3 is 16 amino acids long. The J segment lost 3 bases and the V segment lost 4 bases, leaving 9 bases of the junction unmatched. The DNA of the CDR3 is TGCGCCAGCAGCAGGGTCGCCACTAGCGGGGGCTACGAGCAGTACTTC. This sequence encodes CASSRVATSGGYEQYF.

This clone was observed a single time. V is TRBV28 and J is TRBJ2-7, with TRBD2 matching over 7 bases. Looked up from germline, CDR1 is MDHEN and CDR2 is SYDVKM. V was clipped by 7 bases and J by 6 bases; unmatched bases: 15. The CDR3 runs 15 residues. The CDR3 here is CASTPSLGGKPEQYF. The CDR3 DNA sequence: TGTGCCAGCACCCCCTCTCTCGGGGGGAAACCCGAGCAGTACTTC.

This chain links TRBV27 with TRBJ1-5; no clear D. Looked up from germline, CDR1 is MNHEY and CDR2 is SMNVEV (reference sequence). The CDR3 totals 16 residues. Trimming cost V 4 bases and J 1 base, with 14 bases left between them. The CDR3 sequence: CASSSSEGWSNQPQHF. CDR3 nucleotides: TGTGCCAGCAGTTCATCGGAGGGCTGGAGCAATCAGCCCCAGCATTTT.

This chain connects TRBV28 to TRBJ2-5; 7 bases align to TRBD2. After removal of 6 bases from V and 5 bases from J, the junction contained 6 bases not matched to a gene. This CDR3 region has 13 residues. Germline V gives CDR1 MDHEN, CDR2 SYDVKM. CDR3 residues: CASRAGTMETQYF. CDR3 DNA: TGTGCCAGCAGGGCTGGGACTATGGAGACCCAGTACTTC. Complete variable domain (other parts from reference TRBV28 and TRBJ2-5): DVKVTQSSRYLVKRTGEKVFLECVQDMDHENMFWYRQDPGLGLRLIYFSYDVKMKEKGDIPEGYSVSREKKERFSLILESASTNQTSMYLCASRAGTMETQYFGPGTRLLVL.

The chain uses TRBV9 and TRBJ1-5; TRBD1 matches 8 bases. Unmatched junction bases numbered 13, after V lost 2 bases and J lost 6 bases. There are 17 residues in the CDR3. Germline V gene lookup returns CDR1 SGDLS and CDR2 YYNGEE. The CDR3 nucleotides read TGTGCCAGCAGCGTGCCCCGTATACAGGGGGAGGGTCAGCCCCAGCATTTT. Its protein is CASSVPRIQGEGQPQHF.

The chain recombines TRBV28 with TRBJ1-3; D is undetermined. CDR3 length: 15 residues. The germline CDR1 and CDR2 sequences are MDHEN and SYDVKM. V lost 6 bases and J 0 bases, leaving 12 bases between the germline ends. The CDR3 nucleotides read TGTGCCAGCAGCCTCCCAGGCTACTCTGGAAACACCATATATTTT. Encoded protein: CASSLPGYSGNTIYF.

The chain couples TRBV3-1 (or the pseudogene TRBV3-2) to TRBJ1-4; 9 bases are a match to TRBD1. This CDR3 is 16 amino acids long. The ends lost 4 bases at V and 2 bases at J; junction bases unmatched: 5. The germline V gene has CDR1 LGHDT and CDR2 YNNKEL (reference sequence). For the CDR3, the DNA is TGTGCCAGCAGCCCGACCGGGACAGGGACTAATGAAAAACTGTTTTTT. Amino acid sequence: CASSPTGTGTNEKLFF.

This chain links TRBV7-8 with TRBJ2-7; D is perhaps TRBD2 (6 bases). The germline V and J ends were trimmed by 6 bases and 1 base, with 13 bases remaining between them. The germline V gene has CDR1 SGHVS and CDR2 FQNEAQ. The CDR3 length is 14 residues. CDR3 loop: CASSQASVSYEQYF. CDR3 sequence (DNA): TGTGCCAGCAGTCAGGCTAGCGTTTCCTACGAGCAGTACTTC.

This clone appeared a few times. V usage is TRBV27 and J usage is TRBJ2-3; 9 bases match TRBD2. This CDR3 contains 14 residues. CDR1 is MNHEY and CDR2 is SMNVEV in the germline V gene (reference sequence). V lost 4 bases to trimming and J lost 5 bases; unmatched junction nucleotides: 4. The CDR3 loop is CASSSTLAGDTQYF. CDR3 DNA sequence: TGTGCCAGCAGTTCTACACTAGCGGGAGATACGCAGTATTTT.

The CDR3 region has the DNA TGCGCCAGCAGCTTTGACAGGGGAGGATTTACAGATACGCAGTATTTT. Translation gives CASSFDRGGFTDTQYF. The V call is TRBV5-1, the J call TRBJ2-3; 8 bases agree with TRBD1. The trim removed 2 bases at V and 3 bases at J, leaving 8 bases unmatched. The CDR3 extends over 16 amino acids. Germline CDR1 is SGHRS and CDR2 is YFSETQ. The variable domain in full, with the rest retrieved from reference TRBV5-1 and TRBJ2-3, is KAGVTQTPRYLIKTRGQQVTLSCSPISGHRSVSWYQQTPGQGLQFLFEYFSETQRNKGNFPGRFSGRQFSNSRSEMNVSTLELGDSALYLCASSFDRGGFTDTQYFGPGTRLTVL.

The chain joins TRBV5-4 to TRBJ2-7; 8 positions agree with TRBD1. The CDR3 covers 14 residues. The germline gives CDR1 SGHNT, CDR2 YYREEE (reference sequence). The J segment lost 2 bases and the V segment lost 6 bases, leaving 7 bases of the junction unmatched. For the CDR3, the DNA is TGTGCCAGCACCGACCAACAGGGGGCCTACGAGCAGTACTTC. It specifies CASTDQQGAYEQYF.

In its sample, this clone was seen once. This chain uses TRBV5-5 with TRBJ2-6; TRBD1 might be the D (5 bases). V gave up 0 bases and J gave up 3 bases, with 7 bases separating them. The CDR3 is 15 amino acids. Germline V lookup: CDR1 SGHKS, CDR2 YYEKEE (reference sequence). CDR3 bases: TGTGCCAGCAGCTTGGGTGACAGTGGGGCCAACGTCCTGACTTTC. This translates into CASSLGDSGANVLTF.

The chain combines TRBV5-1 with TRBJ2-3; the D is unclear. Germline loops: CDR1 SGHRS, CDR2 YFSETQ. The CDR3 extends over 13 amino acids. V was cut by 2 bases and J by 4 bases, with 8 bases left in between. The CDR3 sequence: CASSFSRADTQYF. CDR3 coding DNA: TGCGCCAGCAGCTTTAGTCGGGCAGATACGCAGTATTTT.

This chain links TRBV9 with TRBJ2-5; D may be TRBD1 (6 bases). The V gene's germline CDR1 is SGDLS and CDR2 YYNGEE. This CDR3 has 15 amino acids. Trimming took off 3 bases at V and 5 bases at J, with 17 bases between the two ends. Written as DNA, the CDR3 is TGTGCCAGCAGCGGAGGGACCAGGGGCCCGGAGACCCAGTACTTC. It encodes CASSGGTRGPETQYF.

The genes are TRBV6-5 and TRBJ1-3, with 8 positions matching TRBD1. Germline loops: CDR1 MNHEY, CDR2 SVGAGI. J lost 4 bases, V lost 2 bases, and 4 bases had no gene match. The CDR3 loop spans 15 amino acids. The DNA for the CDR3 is TGTGCCAGCAGTTACACCAGGGGGCGCGGAAACACCATATATTTT. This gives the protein CASSYTRGRGNTIYF.

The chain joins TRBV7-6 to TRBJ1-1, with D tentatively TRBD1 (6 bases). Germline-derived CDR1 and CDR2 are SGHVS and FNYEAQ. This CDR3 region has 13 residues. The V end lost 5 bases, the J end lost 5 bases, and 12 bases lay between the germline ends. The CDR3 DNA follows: TGTGCCAGCAGCGCCGGACAGAAAACTGAAGCTTTCTTT. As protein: CASSAGQKTEAFF.

The CDR3 spells CASSFPVLRDRGNTIYF. DNA of the CDR3: TGTGCCAGCAGCTTCCCCGTATTGAGGGATAGAGGAAACACCATATATTTT. The genes are TRBV7-2 and TRBJ1-3; D is unresolved. This CDR3 is built from 17 residues. The V end was cut by 3 bases, the J end by 4 bases, with 19 bases between. Germline-derived CDR1 and CDR2 are SGHTA and FQGNSA.

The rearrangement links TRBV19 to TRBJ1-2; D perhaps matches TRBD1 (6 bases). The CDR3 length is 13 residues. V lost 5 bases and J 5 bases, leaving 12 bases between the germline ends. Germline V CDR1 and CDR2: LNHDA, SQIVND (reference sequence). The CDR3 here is CASSPRQVYGYTF. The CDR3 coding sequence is TGTGCCAGTAGTCCGCGACAGGTTTATGGCTACACCTTC.

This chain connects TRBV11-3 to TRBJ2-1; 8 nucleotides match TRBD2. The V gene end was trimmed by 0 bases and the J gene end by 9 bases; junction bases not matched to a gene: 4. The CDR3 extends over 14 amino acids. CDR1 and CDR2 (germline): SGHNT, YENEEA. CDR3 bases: TGTGCCAGCAGCTTAGATCACCTAGCGGGTGAGCAGTTCTTC. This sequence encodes CASSLDHLAGEQFF.

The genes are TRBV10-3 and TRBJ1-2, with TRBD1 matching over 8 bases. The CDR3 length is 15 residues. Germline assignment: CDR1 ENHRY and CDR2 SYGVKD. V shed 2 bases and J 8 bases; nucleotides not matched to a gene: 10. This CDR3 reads CAISESQDRAGGYTF. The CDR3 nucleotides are TGTGCCATCAGTGAGAGTCAGGACAGGGCGGGAGGCTACACCTTC.

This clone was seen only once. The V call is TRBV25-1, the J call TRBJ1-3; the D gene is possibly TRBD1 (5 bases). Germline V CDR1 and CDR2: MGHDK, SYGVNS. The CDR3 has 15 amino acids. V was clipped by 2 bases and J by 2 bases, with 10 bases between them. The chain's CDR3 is CASSESRATGNTIYF. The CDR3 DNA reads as TGTGCCAGCAGTGAAAGCAGGGCGACTGGAAACACCATATATTTT.

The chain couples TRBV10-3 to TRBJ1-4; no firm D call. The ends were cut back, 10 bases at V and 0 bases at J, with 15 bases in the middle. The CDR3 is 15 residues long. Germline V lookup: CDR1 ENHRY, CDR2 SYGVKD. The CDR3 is CATRRSGATNEKLFF. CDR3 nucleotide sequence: TGTGCCACGCGTAGGAGTGGTGCAACTAATGAAAAACTGTTTTTT.

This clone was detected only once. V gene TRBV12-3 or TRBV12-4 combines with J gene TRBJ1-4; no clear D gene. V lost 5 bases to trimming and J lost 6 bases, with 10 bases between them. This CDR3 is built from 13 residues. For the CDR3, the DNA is TGTGCCAGCAGTCCGAGGGCCTATGAAAAACTGTTTTTT. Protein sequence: CASSPRAYEKLFF.

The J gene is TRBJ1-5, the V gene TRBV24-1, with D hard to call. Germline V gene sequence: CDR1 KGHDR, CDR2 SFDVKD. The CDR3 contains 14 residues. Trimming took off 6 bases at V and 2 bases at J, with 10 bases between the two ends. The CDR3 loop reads CATSTSLGNQPQHF. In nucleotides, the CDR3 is TGTGCCACCAGTACTAGCCTGGGCAATCAGCCCCAGCATTTT.